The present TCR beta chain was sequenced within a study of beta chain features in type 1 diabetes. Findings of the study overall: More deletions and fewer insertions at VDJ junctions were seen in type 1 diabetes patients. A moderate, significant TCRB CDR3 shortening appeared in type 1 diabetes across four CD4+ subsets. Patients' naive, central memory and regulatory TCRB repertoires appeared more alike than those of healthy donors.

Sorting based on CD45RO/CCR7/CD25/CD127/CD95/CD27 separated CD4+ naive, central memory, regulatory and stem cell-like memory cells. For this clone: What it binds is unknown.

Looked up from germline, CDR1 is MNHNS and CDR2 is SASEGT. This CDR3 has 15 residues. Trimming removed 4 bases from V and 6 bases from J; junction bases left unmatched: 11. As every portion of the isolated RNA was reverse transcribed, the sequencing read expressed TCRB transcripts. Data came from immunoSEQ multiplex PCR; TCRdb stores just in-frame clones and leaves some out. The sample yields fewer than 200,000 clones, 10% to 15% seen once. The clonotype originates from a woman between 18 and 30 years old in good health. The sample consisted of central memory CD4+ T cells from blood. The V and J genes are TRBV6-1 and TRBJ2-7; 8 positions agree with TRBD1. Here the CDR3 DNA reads TGTGCCAGCAGTGGAAAAACAGGGGGTCCCACCGAGCAGTACTTC. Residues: CASSGKTGGPTEQYF.